This T cell receptor (beta chain) is drawn from a study of shared clonotypes between healthy human individuals. About the research overall: CD4 naive and memory got three plates each, CD8 naive two, CD8 memory one. Study-level results: The diversity represented, both genetic and in exposure history, was limited by few donors.

CD45RO negativity and positive selection for CCR7 defined naive CD8 cells, a population that excluded terminally differentiated effector memory CD45RA+ cells. Germline assignment: CDR1 LNHDA and CDR2 SQIVND (reference sequence). V was shortened by 5 bases and J by 2 bases, with 12 bases between the two germline ends. The CDR3 has 14 amino acids. As to this clone: What it binds is unknown.

Using immunoSEQ multiplex PCR, the repertoire was profiled, and TCRdb retains in-frame clones only, with some absent. The sample holds about 2.1 million clones, roughly 91% seen once. Specimen: naive CD8+ T cells from PBMCs. The clonotype originates from a man aged 18 to 35 in good health. Some clones in this sample may be carry-over from other donors' samples. The chain uses TRBV19 and TRBJ1-1; no firm D call. This chain's CDR3 is CASSLAPSNTEAFF. In nucleotides, the CDR3 is TGTGCCAGTAGTCTAGCACCGAGCAACACTGAAGCTTTCTTT.